The 10 T cell receptor beta chains in this list originate from one sample, sequenced in a study of cytomegalovirus exposure and HLA in healthy donors. PCR was performed using 60 Vbeta and 13 Jbeta primers. Repertoires were generated with immunoSEQ multiplex PCR, while TCRdb's copy carries only in-frame clones and drops some. The sample records tens of thousands of clones, about 73% being singletons. Sequenced sample: PBMCs. The receptors here all came from a man in his forties in good health and CMV-seronegative.

The count of this clone is one. The DNA for the CDR3 is TGTGCCATCAGTGAGGCACCCTGGGGGGGCGGGGGCAATGAGCAGTTCTTC. Translation gives CAISEAPWGGGGNEQFF. The chain links TRBV10-3 to TRBJ2-1; tentative D call: TRBD2 (7 bases). Between the trimmed V and J ends, which lost 2 bases and 6 bases, there was a span of 20 bases. The CDR3 covers 17 residues. Germline CDR1 and CDR2: ENHRY and SYGVKD.

V is TRBV4-3 and J is TRBJ2-3; TRBD1 aligns across 10 bases. The CDR3 contains 17 residues. V was clipped by 3 bases and J by 1 base; unmatched bases: 7. Germline V gives CDR1 LGHNA, CDR2 YSLEER. This chain's CDR3 is CASSQGTGEAGTDTQYF. DNA for the CDR3: TGCGCCAGCAGCCAGGGGACAGGGGAAGCCGGCACAGATACGCAGTATTTT.

This sequence joins TRBV7-9 and TRBJ1-1, with TRBD1 matching over 12 bases. After removal of 2 bases from V and 7 bases from J, the junction contained 8 bases not matched to a gene. The CDR3 loop spans 16 amino acids. Germline V gene data show CDR1 as SEHNR and CDR2 as FQNEAQ (reference sequence). In DNA, the CDR3 is TGTGCCAGCAGCTTAATGGGACAGGGGGCGCGTAATGAAGCTTTCTTT. This codes for CASSLMGQGARNEAFF.

About this clone itself: The sample has other DNA sequences that encode this CDR3 too. This chain connects TRBV27 to TRBJ2-7; 11 positions match TRBD2. The CDR3 sequence is 14 residues long. Trimming removed 5 bases from V and 8 bases from J; junction bases left unmatched: 8. Germline-derived CDR1 and CDR2 are MNHEY and SMNVEV (reference sequence). The CDR3 DNA reads TGTGCCAGCAGTCCGGGACTAGCGGCAGTTAAGCAGTACTTC. It translates to CASSPGLAAVKQYF.

The chain combines TRBV9 with TRBJ2-1; TRBD2 matches 7 bases. With 7 bases clipped from V and 5 bases from J, the junction kept 9 bases outside the gene matches. CDR1 and CDR2 (germline): SGDLS, YYNGEE. The CDR3 runs 14 residues. The CDR3: CASPTGTKNNEQFF. DNA of the CDR3: TGTGCCAGCCCTACCGGGACTAAGAACAATGAGCAGTTCTTC. The entire variable domain, with the rest obtained from reference TRBV9 and TRBJ2-1, is as follows: DSGVTQTPKHLITATGQRVTLRCSPRSGDLSVYWYQQSLDQGLQFLIQYYNGEERAKGNILERFSAQQFPDLHSELNLSSLELGDSALYFCASPTGTKNNEQFFGPGTRLTVL.

The V and J genes are TRBV5-4 and TRBJ1-1, with TRBD1 identical over 9 bases. Germline-derived CDR1 and CDR2 are SGHNT and YYREEE (reference sequence). The CDR3 is made up of 16 amino acids. The ends lost 4 bases at V and 1 base at J; junction bases unmatched: 8. The chain's CDR3 is CASSPGTGSGNTEAFF. CDR3 sequence (DNA): TGTGCCAGCAGCCCCGGGACAGGGTCGGGGAACACTGAAGCTTTCTTT. Drawing the rest from reference TRBV5-4 and TRBJ1-1, the complete variable domain is ETGVTQSPTHLIKTRGQQVTLRCSSQSGHNTVSWYQQALGQGPQFIFQYYREEENGRGNFPPRFSGLQFPNYSSELNVNALELDDSALYLCASSPGTGSGNTEAFFGQGTRLTVV.

This clone was seen a few times. The rearrangement links TRBV27 to TRBJ2-7; 8 bases are shared with TRBD2. The CDR3 covers 13 residues. CDR1 and CDR2 (germline): MNHEY, SMNVEV (reference sequence). The V and J ends lost 5 bases and 3 bases, in that order; junction bases with no gene match: 3. For the CDR3, the DNA is TGTGCCAGCAGTCGACGGGAGGGCTACGAGCAGTACTTC. It specifies CASSRREGYEQYF.

The gene calls are TRBV2 and TRBJ2-1; the D is unclear. The ends were cut back, 1 base at V and 9 bases at J, with 10 bases in the middle. This CDR3 has 13 amino acids. Germline V lookup: CDR1 SNHLY, CDR2 FYNNEI. CDR3 sequence: CASSEGFPGEQFF. The CDR3 nucleotides read TGTGCCAGCAGTGAAGGTTTTCCCGGTGAGCAGTTCTTC.

The chain links TRBV28 to TRBJ2-7; 14 positions match TRBD2. Germline loops: CDR1 MDHEN, CDR2 SYDVKM. After removal of 6 bases from V and 5 bases from J, the junction contained 9 bases not matched to a gene. This CDR3 comprises 16 residues. The CDR3 sequence is CASSPREGLAGDEQYF. CDR3 DNA: TGTGCCAGCAGCCCTCGTGAGGGACTAGCGGGAGACGAGCAGTACTTC.

This clone showed up just a few times. The rearrangement uses TRBV11-2 and TRBJ2-1; 9 bases agree with TRBD2. The V segment lost 0 bases and the J segment 6 bases; nucleotides outside the gene matches: 3. Germline V gives CDR1 SGHAT, CDR2 FQNNGV. CDR3 size: 15 residues. The CDR3 DNA reads TGTGCCAGCAGCTTAGAGGCTAGCGGGACCAATGAGCAGTTCTTC. Translation: CASSLEASGTNEQFF.